This T cell receptor (beta chain) was recovered during a study of blood T cell repertoires in COVID-19. Background on the study: Both acute and convalescent COVID-19 samples were obtained from the United States, Italy and Spain.

In the original analysis: Counts of nucleated cells, estimated from reference gene primer amplification, were obtained. The table came from immunoSEQ multiplex PCR; TCRdb's copy has only in-frame clones and leaves some out. The DNA gave D and trimming, while V, J and clone size come from that table. The profile shows some 20,000 clones, around nine tenths of them singletons. Trimming took 3 bases from V and 4 from J, leaving 9 bases between them. Germline CDR1 is MRHNA and CDR2 is SNTAGT. The CDR3 contains 13 residues. The J gene is TRBJ1-2, the V gene TRBV6-4, with TRBD1 as a possible D gene (5 bases). The sequence came from a man aged 40-50 years with active COVID-19. What was sequenced was peripheral blood. CDR3 DNA: TGTGCCAGCAGTGAGGGGGGAACCTATGGCTACACCTTC. It is translated as CASSEGGTYGYTF.